The present T cell receptor (beta chain) was sequenced within a study of T cell clones after liver transplantation. Study context: Post-transplant blood was tracked for graft-donor-reactive T cell clones identified in a pre-transplant mixed lymphocyte reaction. Timepoints were pre-transplant, pre-withdrawal, and after withdrawal was completed or failed. As an antigen-independent comparator, third-party-reactive TCRbeta sequences came from pre-transplant mixed lymphocyte reactions.

The CDR3 is 15 amino acids. V dropped 3 bases and J dropped 0 bases, with 10 bases sitting between them. CDR1 KGHSH and CDR2 LQKENI come from the germline V gene. This clone was picked up one time. No antigen is known for it. Assay: immunoSEQ multiplex PCR; the TCRdb copy retains only in-frame clones and omits some. The sample contains 6,000 to 6,500 clones, 81% of which appear only once. Whole-study findings and limits: Conclusions were preliminary, with small, heterogeneous patient groups.

V and J are TRBV18 and TRBJ2-3, with D hard to call. The specimen comprised CD8+ T cells from blood, sampled before liver transplant. The receptor comes from a human donor who received a liver transplant. The CDR3 region has the DNA TGTGCCAGCTCACCGTCCCGCTATAGCACAGATACGCAGTATTTT. Protein sequence: CASSPSRYSTDTQYF.